The subject of this entry is one T cell receptor (beta chain). The data were taken from a study of blood T cell repertoires in COVID-19. The data were produced by immunoSEQ multiplex PCR, yet TCRdb's version contains in-frame clones alone and is incomplete. Of around 100,000 clones detected, roughly 91% appear once; the ten largest clones hold less than 5%. Losses at the gene ends were 1 base for V and 8 bases for J; bases not matched to a gene: 2. In germline, CDR1 is SEHNR, CDR2 FQNEAQ (reference sequence). This CDR3 is built from 13 residues. The V gene is TRBV7-9, the J gene TRBJ2-3; 8 bases agree with TRBD2. This receptor was taken from a woman at least 80 years old with acute or convalescent COVID-19. The sequenced material came from peripheral blood. In DNA, the CDR3 is TGTGCCAGCAGCTTAGGTCTAGCGGGTACGCAGTATTTT. Translation gives CASSLGLAGTQYF.